This T cell receptor (beta chain) was recorded in a study of cytomegalovirus exposure and HLA in healthy donors. Study context: Early released data had roughly 81 million unique TCRs, all coming from HLA-typed donors.

This PCR relied on a set of 60 Vbeta primers and 13 Jbeta primers. Assay used: immunoSEQ multiplex PCR; TCRdb lists only in-frame clones, some missing. The sample contains about 78,000 clones, approximately 77% of which appear only once. Germline V gene data show CDR1 as SQVTM and CDR2 as ANQGSEA. V lost 8 bases and J lost 5; bases outside the gene matches: 12. This CDR3 is 14 amino acids long. About this clone: Its antigen remains unknown.

Study conclusions and caveats: The productive fraction for most TCR beta V segments was about 87% or about 30% in an earlier analysis.

Although they were nominally healthy when sampled, donors likely had unrecorded immune exposures. The sequenced sample consisted of PBMCs. The sequence came from a woman between 35 and 50 years old in good health and CMV-seropositive. The chain links TRBV29-1 to TRBJ2-5, with 9 bases matching TRBD2. The CDR3 sequence is CSLSRGLADETQYF. The CDR3 DNA reads as TGCAGCCTCTCCAGGGGACTAGCTGATGAGACCCAGTACTTC.